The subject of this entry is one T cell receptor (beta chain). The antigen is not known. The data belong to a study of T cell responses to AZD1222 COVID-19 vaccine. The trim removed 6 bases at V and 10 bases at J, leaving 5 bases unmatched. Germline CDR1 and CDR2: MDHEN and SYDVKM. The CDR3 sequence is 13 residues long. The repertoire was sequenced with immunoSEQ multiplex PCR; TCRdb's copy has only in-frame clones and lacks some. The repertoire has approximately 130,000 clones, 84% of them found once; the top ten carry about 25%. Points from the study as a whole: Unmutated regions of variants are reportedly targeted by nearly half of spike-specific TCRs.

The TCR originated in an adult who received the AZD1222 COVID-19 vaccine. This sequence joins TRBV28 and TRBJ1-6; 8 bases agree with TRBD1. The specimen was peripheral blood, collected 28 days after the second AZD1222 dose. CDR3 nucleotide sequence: TGTGCCAGCAGGGGACAGGCTTCCTCACCCCTCCACTTT. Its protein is CASRGQASSPLHF. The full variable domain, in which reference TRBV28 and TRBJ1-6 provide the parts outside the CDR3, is DVKVTQSSRYLVKRTGEKVFLECVQDMDHENMFWYRQDPGLGLRLIYFSYDVKMKEKGDIPEGYSVSREKKERFSLILESASTNQTSMYLCASRGQASSPLHFGNGTRLTVT.